What follows are 28 T cell receptor beta chains derived from one specimen sequenced in a study of identical twins. From the 5' RACE reads, TCRdb called clonotypes with MiXCR, one entry per CDR3 protein. In the table there are around 530,000 distinct CDR3 sequences, approximately 16% of which are singletons. The same sample was also studied in work on yellow fever vaccine responses in identical twins.

The sequencing sample was made of CD4+ T cells sorted from blood. The receptors stem from a woman younger than 35 in good health.

The rearrangement uses TRBV7-9 and TRBJ2-2; TRBD1 matches 9 bases. CDR3 length equals 16 residues. With V trimmed by 5 bases and J by 3 bases, 7 bases remained unmatched. Germline CDR1 and CDR2: SEHNR and FQNEAQ (reference sequence). CDR3 loop: CASSATGGADTGELFF. CDR3 in DNA: TGTGCCAGCAGCGCCACAGGGGGCGCGGACACCGGGGAGCTGTTTTTT.

The genes are TRBV7-7 and TRBJ2-2; D tentatively reads TRBD1 or TRBD2 (5 bases each). Trimming left V 4 bases short and J 8 bases short, with 11 bases between. The CDR3 runs 13 residues. Germline CDR1 and CDR2: SSHAT and FNYEAQ (reference sequence). In nucleotides, the CDR3 is TGTGCCAGCAGCTCGCAGAGGGGAGGGGAGCTGTTTTTT. Residues: CASSSQRGGELFF.

The rearrangement uses TRBV24-1 and TRBJ2-7; D is ambiguous. Trimming removed 4 bases at V and 7 bases at J, with 10 bases between. The CDR3 consists of 12 residues. Germline V gene sequence: CDR1 KGHDR, CDR2 SFDVKD. CDR3 sequence reads: CATSDPYGEQYF. The CDR3 DNA follows: TGTGCCACCAGTGACCCTTATGGGGAGCAGTACTTC.

The chain uses TRBV10-3 and TRBJ2-4; D ambiguous. CDR1 and CDR2 (germline): ENHRY, SYGVKD. This CDR3 is 12 amino acids long. V was shortened by 0 bases and J by 8 bases, with 5 bases between the two germline ends. The CDR3 DNA sequence: TGTGCCATCAGTGAGTCTTCAGACATTCAGTACTTC. Amino acids: CAISESSDIQYF.

This clonotype turned up a few times. The chain has TRBV6-1 and TRBJ1-6; perhaps TRBD1 as D (6 bases). Trimming pared 6 bases from V and 3 bases from J, leaving 12 bases between. CDR1 is MNHNS and CDR2 is SASEGT in the germline V gene. This CDR3 region has 15 residues. The DNA for the CDR3 is TGTGCCAGCAGGGAGGGGGGAGGCTATAATTCACCCCTCCACTTT. It translates to CASREGGGYNSPLHF.

The chain combines TRBV29-1 with TRBJ2-7, with TRBD2 identical over 9 bases. CDR1 is SQVTM and CDR2 is ANQGSEA in the germline V gene. The CDR3 spans 14 residues. V was pared by 3 bases and J by 4 bases, with 7 bases of the junction left unmatched. The CDR3 is CSVELLAGAYEQYF. The DNA for the CDR3 is TGCAGCGTTGAGTTATTAGCGGGAGCTTACGAGCAGTACTTC.

This clonotype was found a few times. The rearrangement uses TRBV18 and TRBJ2-5; no clear D. The CDR3 is 15 residues long. CDR1 and CDR2 from the germline V gene are KGHSH and LQKENI. V was clipped by 2 bases and J by 2 bases, with 12 bases between them. CDR3 protein: CASSPEREVQETQYF. The CDR3 DNA reads TGTGCCAGCTCACCAGAAAGAGAGGTACAAGAGACCCAGTACTTC.

This clonotype has more than one count but fewer than ten. V and J are TRBV4-1 and TRBJ2-1, with TRBD2 matching 8 bases. This CDR3 is built from 18 residues. Germline V gene sequence: CDR1 MGHRA, CDR2 YSYEKL. The V segment lost 2 bases and the J segment 7 bases; nucleotides outside the gene matches: 16. Written as DNA, the CDR3 is TGCGCCAGCAGCCAACTCGGGTTAGCGGGATTACTGAAGAATGAGCAGTTCTTC. Translated: CASSQLGLAGLLKNEQFF.

In this sample, this clonotype turned up a few times. This chain uses TRBV12-3 or TRBV12-4 with TRBJ2-2; D is unresolved. With 10 bases removed from V and 0 bases from J, the gap between germline ends came to 12 bases. The CDR3 consists of 14 residues. The CDR3 loop reads CAMRQAANTGELFF. In DNA form, the CDR3 reads TGTGCCATGCGCCAAGCAGCGAACACCGGGGAGCTGTTTTTT.

This clonotype was observed a few times. The chain combines TRBV12-3 or TRBV12-4 with TRBJ2-3, with 7 bases aligning to TRBD2. There are 14 residues in the CDR3. J was trimmed by 4 bases and V by 2 bases; bases with no gene match: 3. CDR3: CASSLSSGPDTQYF. As DNA, the CDR3 is TGTGCCAGCAGTTTATCTAGCGGCCCAGATACGCAGTATTTT.

V is TRBV3-1 and J is TRBJ2-5, with TRBD2 matching over 12 bases. Losses at the gene ends were 9 bases for V and 1 base for J; bases not matched to a gene: 6. Germline V gene lookup returns CDR1 LGHDT and CDR2 YNNKEL (reference sequence). The CDR3 runs to 15 residues. The CDR3 region has the DNA TGTGCCAGTCTGTCTAGCGGGAGGGGCCAAGAGACCCAGTACTTC. It is translated as CASLSSGRGQETQYF.

This clonotype showed up just a few times. The V call is TRBV18, the J call TRBJ2-3, with a weak D call TRBD2 (5 bases). V lost 7 bases to trimming and J lost 0 bases, with 11 bases between them. The germline V gene has CDR1 KGHSH and CDR2 LQKENI. This CDR3 contains 14 residues. CDR3 in amino acids: CASFARESTDTQYF. The CDR3, as DNA: TGTGCCAGCTTCGCTAGGGAGAGCACAGATACGCAGTATTTT.

This clonotype was observed a handful of times. This chain links TRBV5-1 with TRBJ2-2, with D maybe TRBD1 (5 bases). CDR3 length: 14 residues. The germline V gene encodes CDR1 SGHRS and CDR2 YFSETQ. The V gene lost 0 bases and the J gene lost 7 bases, with 10 bases spanning the gap. CDR3 region: CASSLVWGSGELFF. CDR3 in DNA: TGCGCCAGCAGCTTGGTCTGGGGCAGCGGGGAGCTGTTTTTT.

In its sample, this clonotype was seen a few times. The chain recombines TRBV6-5 with TRBJ2-1, with 13 nucleotides matching TRBD2. The J segment lost 5 bases and the V segment lost 0 bases, leaving 1 base of the junction unmatched. The CDR3 loop spans 16 amino acids. From germline, CDR1 is MNHEY and CDR2 SVGAGI. CDR3 protein: CASSYSGTSGNNEQFF. The CDR3 nucleotides read TGTGCCAGCAGTTACTCCGGGACTAGCGGGAACAATGAGCAGTTCTTC.

In its sample, this clonotype was seen a few times. The chain is built from TRBV3-1 and TRBJ2-2; D gene uncertain. The CDR3 extends over 12 amino acids. V was cut by 3 bases and J by 9 bases, with 8 bases left in between. Germline assignment: CDR1 LGHDT and CDR2 YNNKEL (reference sequence). CDR3 loop: CASSHADRELFF. The CDR3 DNA reads TGTGCCAGCAGCCACGCGGATAGGGAGCTGTTTTTT.

Many counts were recorded for this clonotype. V gene TRBV12-3 or TRBV12-4 combines with J gene TRBJ2-1, with 10 bases identical to TRBD1. J was trimmed by 4 bases and V by 7 bases; bases with no gene match: 7. The CDR3 has 15 residues. CDR3 amino acids: CASIRQGAQYNEQFF. The CDR3 DNA sequence: TGTGCCAGCATTCGACAGGGGGCTCAGTACAATGAGCAGTTCTTC.

V usage is TRBV19 and J usage is TRBJ2-5; no firm D call. The germline V and J ends were trimmed by 5 bases and 4 bases, with 8 bases remaining between them. Looked up from germline, CDR1 is LNHDA and CDR2 is SQIVND (reference sequence). The CDR3 spans 12 residues. CDR3 loop: CASSGLLETQYF. CDR3 bases: TGTGCCAGTAGTGGGCTACTAGAGACCCAGTACTTC.

This chain links TRBV28 with TRBJ2-1; perhaps TRBD2 as D (5 bases). V was pared by 2 bases and J by 10 bases, with 18 bases between. The CDR3 is 15 residues long. Per germline, CDR1 MDHEN and CDR2 SYDVKM. As DNA, the CDR3 is TGTGCCAGCAGTTTACAATCCCGCCTAGCCCTCGAGCAGTTCTTC. The encoded protein is CASSLQSRLALEQFF.

V usage is TRBV7-9 and J usage is TRBJ2-7; D unclear. The CDR3 is made up of 13 amino acids. CDR1 and CDR2 (germline): SEHNR, FQNEAQ (reference sequence). V lost 3 bases to trimming and J lost 6 bases, with 12 bases between them. CDR3 nucleotides: TGTGCCAGCAGCTTTTATGATGGATCCGAGCAGTACGTC. Amino acid sequence: CASSFYDGSEQYV.

This clonotype was seen only once. J is TRBJ1-6 and V is TRBV11-2; possible D gene TRBD1, 6 bases. Germline CDR1 SGHAT, CDR2 FQNNGV. Deletions cut 5 bases from V and 10 bases from J, with 15 bases between. The CDR3 runs to 14 residues. The CDR3 nucleotides read TGTGCCAGCAGCACCACGGGGGGCGCCTCACCCCTCCACTTT. Translation: CASSTTGGASPLHF.

This rearrangement joins TRBV19 to TRBJ2-7; 12 nucleotides agree with TRBD2. The length of the CDR3 is 15 residues. V lost 3 bases to trimming and J lost 3 bases; unmatched junction nucleotides: 3. The germline CDR1 and CDR2 sequences are LNHDA and SQIVND (reference sequence). The CDR3 spells CASSIQLAGGYEQYF. The CDR3 DNA follows: TGTGCCAGTAGTATTCAACTAGCGGGAGGCTACGAGCAGTACTTC.

The CDR3 loop reads CASSSKYPGTNYGYTF. The CDR3 DNA sequence: TGTGCCAGCAGCTCTAAATATCCCGGGACGAACTATGGCTACACCTTC. The genes are TRBV5-4 and TRBJ1-2; D is possibly TRBD1 (5 bases). Trimming took 3 bases from V and 2 from J, leaving 17 bases between them. CDR1 is SGHNT, CDR2 YYREEE, per germline (reference sequence). The CDR3 loop spans 16 amino acids. The variable domain in full, completed from reference TRBV5-4 and TRBJ1-2, reads ETGVTQSPTHLIKTRGQQVTLRCSSQSGHNTVSWYQQALGQGPQFIFQYYREEENGRGNFPPRFSGLQFPNYSSELNVNALELDDSALYLCASSSKYPGTNYGYTFGSGTRLTVV.

Concerning this clonotype: This may arise from a read error, as a much more abundant clone is one base away. The chain recombines TRBV5-1 with TRBJ2-1; D unresolved. The germline V and J ends were trimmed by 4 bases and 8 bases, with 16 bases remaining between them. This CDR3 is built from 14 residues. CDR1 is SGHRS, CDR2 YFSETQ, per germline. CDR3: CASSLLWGSDEQFF. Here the CDR3 DNA reads TGCGCCAGCAGCCTCCTCTGGGGTTCCGATGAGCAGTTCTTC.

In this sample, this clonotype turned up a few times. V gene TRBV5-1 combines with J gene TRBJ2-2; TRBD2 might be the D (5 bases). Trimming took off 2 bases at V and 7 bases at J, with 15 bases between the two ends. CDR3 length equals 15 residues. Germline V CDR1 and CDR2: SGHRS, YFSETQ. CDR3 amino acids: CASSFSLASGGELFF. CDR3 DNA sequence: TGCGCCAGCAGCTTCTCCTTAGCGTCCGGCGGGGAGCTGTTTTTT. Looking up the rest from reference TRBV5-1 and TRBJ2-2 gives the full variable domain: KAGVTQTPRYLIKTRGQQVTLSCSPISGHRSVSWYQQTPGQGLQFLFEYFSETQRNKGNFPGRFSGRQFSNSRSEMNVSTLELGDSALYLCASSFSLASGGELFFGEGSRLTVL.

This rearrangement joins TRBV27 to TRBJ2-3; 8 bases line up with TRBD1. V was pared by 5 bases and J by 14 bases, with 9 bases of the junction left unmatched. The CDR3 has 12 amino acids. The germline V gene has CDR1 MNHEY and CDR2 SMNVEV (reference sequence). CDR3 bases: TGTGCCAGCAGTCCACCGACAGGGGCTGCGTATTTT. As protein: CASSPPTGAAYF.

This clonotype was counted a few times. The chain employs TRBV12-3 or TRBV12-4 and TRBJ2-3; D is unclear. Trimming left V 2 bases short and J 0 bases short, with 6 bases between. The CDR3 spans 14 residues. CDR3 nucleotide sequence: TGTGCCAGCAGTTTAATGGGGAGCACAGATACGCAGTATTTT. It translates to CASSLMGSTDTQYF.

V gene TRBV7-8 combines with J gene TRBJ2-5; TRBD1 is a possible D gene (6 bases). The CDR3 length is 19 residues. Trimming stripped 5 bases from V and 2 bases from J, with 27 bases between. Germline assignment: CDR1 SGHVS and CDR2 FQNEAQ. The CDR3 nucleotides are TGTGCCAGCAGCCCACAAACCTGGGCGTGGTCAGGGGCACAAGAGACCCAGTACTTC. It translates to CASSPQTWAWSGAQETQYF.

This clonotype was observed a handful of times. V usage is TRBV2 and J usage is TRBJ2-1; D not certain. This CDR3 contains 16 residues. Germline V gives CDR1 SNHLY, CDR2 FYNNEI. V was shortened by 2 bases and J by 2 bases, with 13 bases between the two germline ends. The CDR3 protein is CASSEIVGTTYNEQFF. As DNA, the CDR3 is TGTGCCAGCAGTGAAATAGTGGGTACAACCTACAATGAGCAGTTCTTC.